This T cell receptor (beta chain) was retrieved from a study of OX40 agonist ivuxolimab in advanced cancers. The wider study: Treatment received earlier with anti-PD-1, anti-PD-L1 or anti-CTLA-4 agents was allowed, and roughly 40% had some. Partial responses occurred in Three dose-escalation patients, one with hepatocellular carcinoma and two with cutaneous melanoma.

The CDR3 sequence is 13 residues long. Germline V gene data show CDR1 as ENHRY and CDR2 as SYGVKD. V was cut by 3 bases and J by 2 bases, with 8 bases left in between. TCRdb keeps only in-frame clones here, not all; method: immunoSEQ multiplex PCR. The sample has 74,000 or so clones; 85% to 95% are singletons. The genes are TRBV10-3 and TRBJ2-7; D gene uncertain. The sample in question was CD4+ or CD8+ T cells sorted from blood, obtained in a trial of the OX40 agonist ivuxolimab. This receptor was taken from an adult with an advanced solid tumor such as melanoma, head and neck, liver or kidney cancer. This CDR3 reads CAISDRGPYEQYF. The CDR3 DNA sequence: TGTGCCATCAGTGATCGTGGTCCCTACGAGCAGTACTTC.